This T cell receptor (beta chain) originates from a study of regulatory T cells in long-lasting Graves disease listed by TCRdb under 2021. With regard to the full study: Newly diagnosed Graves' disease patients had taken antithyroid drugs for less than 3 months. This study used TCR sequencing and RNA sequencing of peripheral blood to compare persistent Graves' disease patients against newly diagnosed Graves' disease patients. The study was conducted in China and was registered as a clinical trial. A total of about 35 samples underwent TCR sequencing, from around 13 patients with persistent Graves' disease and 20 or so patients with newly diagnosed Graves' disease. The study at large found these results: Lower TCR Shannon entropy and fewer highly expanded clones were observed in persistent Graves' disease patients than in newly diagnosed patients, which suggested clonal expansion. Only the TCR beta chain was sequenced and analyzed. The study examined only peripheral blood because the primary lesion, thyroid tissue, could not be accessed. Preferential use of TRBV28, TRBJ1-2 and TRBJ2-5 was observed in persistent disease, whereas TRBV20-1 and TRBJ2-1 were favored in newly diagnosed disease. Persistent patients shared more public clonotypes among themselves (2,741) than newly diagnosed patients did (roughly 910). The authors noted that the small sample size was a limitation that may lower accuracy.

Receptor amplification or capture employed multiplex PCR. Data came from an Illumina HiSeq 4000. CDR3 regions were amplified by Arm-PCR with iRepertoire HTBI primers to construct TCR beta libraries. Gel purification was performed on PCR products prior to sequencing. The published analysis was carried out like this. A total of some 65 TRBV and some 15 TRBJ segments were identified across samples and were used for gene usage analysis of CDR3 amino acid clonotypes. COPE and FqMerger were used to merge filtered high-quality paired reads into contigs. BLAST was used to align contigs to the IMGT TRBV, TRBD and TRBJ reference genes, and CDR3 was defined following IMGT. Highly expanded clones were defined as clonotypes with a frequency above 0.1%. Repertoire diversity was measured by Shannon entropy, and V-J evenness by the Gini coefficient. Clonotypes shared by more than one individual were considered public. TCRdb passed the public sequencing reads through fastp at Q25 and MiXCR, retaining productive beta sequences. A single entry per CDR3 protein holds the most common genes and DNA from its merged rows. The V and J calls here are based on TCRdb, not the publication. Present in this sample are some 600,000 distinct CDR3 sequences, about 15% of which were seen just once. The ten top clones hold 12% of the sample.

In the paper's terms, the time point label means: newly diagnosed GD, antithyroid drugs for less than 3 months. For both TCR sequencing and RNA sequencing, RNA was extracted from PBMCs using TRIzol. The diagnosis of Graves' disease was made according to American Thyroid Association guidelines. The patients came from an endocrinology department in Xi'an, China. Each patient gave approximately 10 milliliters of peripheral blood, collected in an EDTA anticoagulant tube. Ficoll Paque Plus density gradient separation was used to isolate PBMCs, and no further T cell sorting was performed. An Agilent 2100 Bioanalyzer and agarose gel were used to check RNA quality, while a NanoDrop 2000 measured RNA concentration. V is trimmed back by 2 bases and J by 5 bases, and the junction contains 5 bases that no gene match accounts for. The CDR3 sequence holds 14 residues, the cysteine and phenylalanine included. Solely the CDR3 DNA is kept, with 42 bases framed from the first base.

This clonotype has just a few counts. What antigen it recognizes has not been identified. No much larger clone exists at a distance of one base, and base qualities are not known. The same specimen was also included in a second study, on T cells in Graves' hyperthyroidism and ophthalmopathy. Per that second paper: Stable Graves' hyperthyroidism was defined as the absence of progression to ophthalmopathy over 18 months of follow-up. The hyperthyroidism patients were between 18 and 65 years old and newly diagnosed, with a disease duration of less than 2 months. Exclusion was applied to patients with uncontrolled infections, other autoimmune diseases, pregnancy or lactation. Diagnoses relied on clinical symptoms, serum thyroxine and TRAb, thyroid ultrasound and orbital computed tomography. A first-round RT-PCR of the TCR CDR3 used the HTBI primer set with the Qiagen OneStep RT-PCR kit. Most expanded thyroid clonotypes (frequency above 0.001) were also detected in blood, suggesting blood repertoires may reflect thyroid immune responses. A model built on a 13 V-J signature distinguished ophthalmopathy from stable hyperthyroidism, reaching about 89% sensitivity and around 82% specificity in cross-validation and 80%/75% in testing. During validation, the model predicted progression to ophthalmopathy a median of roughly six months ahead of onset, with around 70% sensitivity and 72% to 80% specificity. To identify distinguishing TCR V-J signatures, a discovery cohort of 90 to 100 patients was used, comprising 43 with Graves' ophthalmopathy and under 60 with stable Graves' hyperthyroidism. Prospective prediction of ophthalmopathy was tested in an independent validation cohort of 18 to 20 hyperthyroidism patients and some 17 patients who later progressed to ophthalmopathy. For training and testing, the 100 patients in the discovery cohort were randomly divided in a 7:3 ratio. In addition, the study compared T-cell repertoires in thyroid tissue and in blood from five or six Graves' hyperthyroidism patients. Following sampling, methimazole starting at 30 mg daily was given to hyperthyroidism patients, and high-dose intravenous methylprednisolone was given to ophthalmopathy patients. Libraries were constructed in a second round of multiplex PCR, after which size selection and purification were performed. The libraries were sequenced on an Illumina HiSeq2000 using paired-end 100 bp reads. SOAPnuke was used to process the raw data, removing reads that contained adapters or uncalled bases, had a mean Phred below 15, or lacked an exact match to the constant primer or identifier. High-quality paired reads were merged using COPE v1.2.5, and each unique nucleotide sequence was defined as a clonotype. MiTCR v1.1 was used to align clonotypes to the IMGT TRBV, TRBD and TRBJ reference segments. The analysis included only V-J combinations with a frequency above 0.0001, which together covered about 99% of the repertoires. The TCS score was defined as the ratio of F50 (clonal expansion) to E x V (chaos), calculated using BLOSUM62-based TCRdist between CDR3 peptides within each V-J. Welch's t-statistics and random forest reduced fewer than 550 V-J features to fewer than 15, which were used in a naive Bayes classifier (R e1071). Sample size was not statistically predetermined, and blinding of investigators to group allocation was not performed. The paper describes TCR Vbeta CDR3 sequencing of more than 120 peripheral blood samples, made up of 43 ophthalmopathy patients, approximately 76 hyperthyroidism patients and 17 progressor patients.

Sequenced material: peripheral blood mononuclear cells (PBMCs), taken at new diagnosis, from a patient treated with antithyroid drugs. This TCR was sampled from a man younger than 30 with Graves disease. Donor details come from another sample of the same person, matched by shared clones. The chain uses TRBV12-3 or TRBV12-4 and TRBJ1-1; 7 bases in between match TRBD1. DNA sequence: TGTGCCAGCAGTTTACAGACAGGGCTGACTGAAGCTTTCTTT. Its product reads: CASSLQTGLTEAFF.